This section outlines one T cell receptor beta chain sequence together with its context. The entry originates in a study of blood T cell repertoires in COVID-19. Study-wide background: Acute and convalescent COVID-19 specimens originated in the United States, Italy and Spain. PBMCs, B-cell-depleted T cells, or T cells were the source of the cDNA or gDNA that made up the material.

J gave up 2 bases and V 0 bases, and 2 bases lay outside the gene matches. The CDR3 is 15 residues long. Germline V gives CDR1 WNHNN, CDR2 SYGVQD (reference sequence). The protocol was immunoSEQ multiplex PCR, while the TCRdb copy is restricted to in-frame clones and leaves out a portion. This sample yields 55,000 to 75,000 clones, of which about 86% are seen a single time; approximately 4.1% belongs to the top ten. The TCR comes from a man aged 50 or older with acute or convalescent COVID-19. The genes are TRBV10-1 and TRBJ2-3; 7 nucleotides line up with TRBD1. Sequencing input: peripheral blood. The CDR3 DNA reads TGCGCCAGCAGTGAGTCGCAGGGGGACACAGATACGCAGTATTTT. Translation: CASSESQGDTDTQYF.